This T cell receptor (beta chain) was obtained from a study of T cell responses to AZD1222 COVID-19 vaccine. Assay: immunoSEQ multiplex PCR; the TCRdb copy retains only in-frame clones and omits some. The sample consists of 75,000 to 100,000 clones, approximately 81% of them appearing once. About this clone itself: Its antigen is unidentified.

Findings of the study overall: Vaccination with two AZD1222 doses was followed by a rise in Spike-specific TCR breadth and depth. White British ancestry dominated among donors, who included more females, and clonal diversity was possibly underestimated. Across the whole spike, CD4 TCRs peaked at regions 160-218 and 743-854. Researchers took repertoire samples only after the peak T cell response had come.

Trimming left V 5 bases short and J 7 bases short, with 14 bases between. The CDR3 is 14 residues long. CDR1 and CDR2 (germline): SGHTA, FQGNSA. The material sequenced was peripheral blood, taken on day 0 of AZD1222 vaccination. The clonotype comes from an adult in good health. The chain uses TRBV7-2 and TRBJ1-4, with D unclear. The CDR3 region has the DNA TGTGCCAGCAGCCCCGGCCGGTGGGGTGAAAAACTGTTTTTT. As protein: CASSPGRWGEKLFF.